These 8 T cell receptor beta chains share one sample of origin, sequenced in a study of monozygotic twins with inflammatory bowel disease. TCRdb reprocessed the 5' RACE reads and reports one entry per CDR3 protein, with no DNA. The sample shows more than 300,000 distinct CDR3 sequences, and just over 2.5% sits with its ten largest clones. Material for sequencing was blood. The origin of the receptors is a human donor with ulcerative colitis or Crohn's disease, or a healthy co-twin of an affected twin (not recorded which).

The rearrangement joins TRBV5-1 to TRBJ1-2. Germline lookup yields CDR1 SGHRS and CDR2 YFSETQ. This CDR3 is built from 14 residues. The CDR3 loop is CASSLVGAPYGYTF.

The chain joins TRBV14 to TRBJ2-5. Germline CDR1 and CDR2: SGHDN and FVKESK. The CDR3 runs 14 residues. The CDR3 loop reads CASSQDPRSETQYF.

The chain employs TRBV5-5 and TRBJ2-3; TCRdb picks TRBD2, but there is no DNA to check that call. The germline V gene has CDR1 SGHKS and CDR2 YYEKEE (reference sequence). This CDR3 is 14 amino acids long. CDR3 amino acids: CASSLQRGEDTQYF.

This sequence joins TRBV12-3 or TRBV12-4 and TRBJ1-4. The CDR3 consists of 12 residues. CDR3 sequence: CASSREGEKLFF.

The chain couples TRBV18 to TRBJ2-7. The CDR3 loop spans 17 amino acids. Per the germline V gene, CDR1 is KGHSH and CDR2 is LQKENI. This CDR3 reads CASSPFAGDSSSYEQYF.

V gene TRBV20-1 combines with J gene TRBJ1-2; TCRdb indicates TRBD1, and absent DNA this call remains unverified. Germline CDR1 is DFQATT and CDR2 is SNEGSKA (reference sequence). The CDR3 is 14 residues long. The CDR3 sequence is CSAKKFGTGYGYTF.

The J gene is TRBJ1-1, the V gene TRBV12-3 or TRBV12-4; TCRdb gives TRBD1 as the D gene, but with no DNA this cannot be confirmed. This CDR3 is built from 15 residues. CDR3: CASSFGGAMVTEAFF.

The genes are TRBV7-6 and TRBJ2-5; the TCRdb D gene call, TRBD1, has no DNA to confirm it. Germline V gene sequence: CDR1 SGHVS, CDR2 FNYEAQ. The length of the CDR3 is 15 residues. The CDR3 sequence: CASSFGQGSQETQYF.